This TCR beta chain was sequenced during a study of blood T cell repertoires in COVID-19. Participant age was about 18 to 89 years, and participants resided in 20 to 30 US areas. Donors in Cohort 3 counted as recovered after two negative PCRs, clearance, or symptom resolution. Produced via immunoSEQ multiplex PCR; TCRdb's table is partial and in-frame only. This table has approximately 230,000 clones, just under 85% appearing once. CDR1 is SGHTA, CDR2 FQGTGA, per germline. V was pared by 4 bases and J by 11 bases, with 19 bases of the junction left unmatched. The CDR3 extends over 17 amino acids. Sequencing input: PBMCs or T cells enriched from blood (not recorded which). The J gene is TRBJ2-1, the V gene TRBV7-3, with 8 nucleotides matching TRBD2. This clonotype originated in a middle-aged man who had recovered from COVID-19. CDR3: CASSWAVPSGGDYKQFF. CDR3 coding DNA: TGTGCCAGCAGCTGGGCAGTACCCAGCGGGGGAGATTATAAGCAGTTCTTC.